A selection of T cell receptor beta chains follows, all from one sample in a study of cytomegalovirus exposure and HLA in healthy donors. Profiling relied on immunoSEQ multiplex PCR, and the TCRdb table lists in-frame clones only, not all of them. The data hold approximately 130,000 clones, with about four fifths observed a single time. Specimen: PBMCs. The source of these receptors is a woman aged 40-49 years in good health and CMV-seronegative. Each CDR3 is given with its conserved first and last residue. The D gene is left open where the match is weak. Clone size is shown for a subset of rows, as once, few, many or a class of expanded clone.

v_gene	j_gene	abundance	d_gene	CDR3aa	CDR3nt
TRBV19	TRBJ1-4	-	-	CASSPGAGRWYDEKLFF	TGTGCCAGTAGCCCAGGCGCAGGTCGTTGGTATGATGAAAAACTGTTTTTT
TRBV5-4	TRBJ2-5	-	-	CASSLGRKMYQETQYF	TGTGCCAGCAGCTTGGGCAGGAAAATGTACCAAGAGACCCAGTACTTC
TRBV4-1	TRBJ2-7	few	TRBD1	CASSQGDSSYEQYF	TGCGCCAGCAGCCAAGGGGACAGCTCCTACGAGCAGTACTTC
TRBV7-2	TRBJ1-2	-	TRBD1	CASSRRTGGYGYTF	TGTGCCAGCAGTCGTAGGACAGGGGGCTATGGCTACACCTTC
TRBV9	TRBJ2-3	-	-	CASTVSGGPADTQYF	TGTGCCAGCACCGTGTCCGGAGGACCGGCAGATACGCAGTATTTT
TRBV5-4	TRBJ1-1	-	TRBD1	CASSLKGQGYRAFF	TGTGCCAGCAGCTTGAAAGGACAGGGGTACCGAGCTTTCTTT
TRBV10-2	TRBJ1-2	-	-	CASSEWAPPAGYTF	TGCGCCAGCAGTGAGTGGGCTCCGCCGGCCGGCTACACCTTC
TRBV29-1	TRBJ2-3	-	TRBD2	CSVLSTATSGRSTDTQYF	TGCAGCGTCCTATCAACTGCGACTAGCGGGAGAAGCACAGATACGCAGTATTTT
TRBV7-9	TRBJ1-4	-	-	CSSSLSFEKLFF	TGTTCCAGCAGCTTGAGTTTTGAAAAACTGTTTTTT
TRBV6-4	TRBJ2-7	-	TRBD1	CATLHPPDRVPHSYEQYF	TGTGCCACTCTCCACCCCCCGGACAGGGTGCCCCACTCCTACGAGCAGTACTTC
TRBV28	TRBJ2-1	-	TRBD2	CASSETTSGSFYEQFF	TGTGCCAGCAGTGAGACGACTAGCGGGAGTTTCTATGAGCAGTTCTTC
TRBV7-8	TRBJ2-7	-	TRBD1	CASSSRGQGNEQYF	TGTGCCAGCAGCTCTAGAGGACAGGGAAACGAGCAGTACTTC
TRBV27	TRBJ1-2	-	-	CASSTLPGYGYTF	TGTGCCAGCAGTACCCTACCAGGGTATGGCTACACCTTC
TRBV5-1	TRBJ1-2	-	TRBD1	CASSPRTGYGYTF	TGCGCCAGCAGCCCGAGGACAGGTTATGGCTACACCTTC
TRBV5-1	TRBJ1-2	-	-	CASSLGGQNYGYTF	TGCGCCAGCAGCCTCGGTGGACAGAACTATGGCTACACCTTC
TRBV5-1	TRBJ2-5	-	-	CASSLGQGTPEETQYF	TGCGCCAGCAGCTTGGGGCAGGGGACGCCCGAAGAGACCCAGTACTTC
TRBV5-6	TRBJ2-7	few	TRBD1	CASSLSYGTGKHEQYF	TGTGCCAGCAGTCTCTCCTACGGGACAGGGAAACACGAGCAGTACTTC
TRBV18	TRBJ1-2	-	TRBD1	CASSPPQGADYGYTF	TGTGCCAGCTCACCACCCCAGGGGGCAGACTATGGCTACACCTTC
TRBV23-1	TRBJ2-7	-	TRBD1	CASTSTGLSSYEQYF	TGCGCCAGCACCTCGACAGGGTTGAGTTCCTACGAGCAGTACTTC
TRBV28	TRBJ1-5	-	-	CASKGDRVNQPQHF	TGTGCCAGCAAAGGGGATCGGGTAAATCAGCCCCAGCATTTT
TRBV2	TRBJ1-1	few	TRBD1	CASRLRPGQGTEAFF	TGTGCCAGCAGGTTGCGACCGGGACAGGGAACTGAAGCTTTCTTT
TRBV5-1	TRBJ1-2	-	-	CASSLGGRGLGYTF	TGCGCCAGCAGCTTGGGTGGCAGGGGATTGGGCTACACCTTC
TRBV7-9	TRBJ1-6	-	-	CSSSFTGTPIGNSPLHF	TGTTCCAGCAGCTTTACCGGGACACCTATCGGGAATTCACCCCTCCACTTT